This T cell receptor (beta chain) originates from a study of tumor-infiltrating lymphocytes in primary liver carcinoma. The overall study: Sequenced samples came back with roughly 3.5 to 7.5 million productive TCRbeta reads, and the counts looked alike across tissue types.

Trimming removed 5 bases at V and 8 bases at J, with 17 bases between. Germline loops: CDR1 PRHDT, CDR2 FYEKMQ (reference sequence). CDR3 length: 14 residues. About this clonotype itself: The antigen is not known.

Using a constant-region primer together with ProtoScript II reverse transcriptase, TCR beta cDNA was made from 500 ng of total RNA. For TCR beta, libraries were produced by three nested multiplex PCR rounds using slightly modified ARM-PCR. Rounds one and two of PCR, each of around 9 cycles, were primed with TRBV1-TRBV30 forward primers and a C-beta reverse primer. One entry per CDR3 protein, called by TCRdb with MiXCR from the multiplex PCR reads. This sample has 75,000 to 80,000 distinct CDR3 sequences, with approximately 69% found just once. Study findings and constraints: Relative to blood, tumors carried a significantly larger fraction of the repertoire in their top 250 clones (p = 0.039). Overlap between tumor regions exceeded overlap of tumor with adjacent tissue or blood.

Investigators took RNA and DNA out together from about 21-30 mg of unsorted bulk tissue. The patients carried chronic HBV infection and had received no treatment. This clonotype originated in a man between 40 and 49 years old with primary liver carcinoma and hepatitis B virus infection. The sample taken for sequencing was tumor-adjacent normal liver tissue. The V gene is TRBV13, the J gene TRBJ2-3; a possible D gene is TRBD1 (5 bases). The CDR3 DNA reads TGTGCCAGCAGCACCAGGGTTATTTCAGGTACGCAGTATTTT. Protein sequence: CASSTRVISGTQYF.